Below, one T cell receptor (beta chain) is given with its context. The data were obtained in a study of blood T cell repertoires in COVID-19. As for the study in general: The study drew acute and convalescent COVID-19 samples from the United States, Italy and Spain. PBMCs, B-cell-depleted T cells, or T cells provided the cDNA or gDNA that made up the material.

V lost 2 bases to trimming and J lost 5 bases; unmatched junction nucleotides: 6. Looked up from germline, CDR1 is GTSNPN and CDR2 is SVGIG (reference sequence). The CDR3 runs to 14 residues. In the original analysis: Counts of nucleated cells, estimated from reference gene primer amplification, were obtained. TCRdb keeps only in-frame clones here, not all; method: immunoSEQ multiplex PCR. V, J and clone size were drawn from that table, and D and trimming were deduced from the DNA. Of nearly 80,000 clones detected, around 83% appear once; the ten largest clones hold 35% to 40%. The clonotype comes from a woman between 65 and 79 years old with acute or convalescent COVID-19. Sequenced material: peripheral blood. The chain couples TRBV30 to TRBJ1-5; TRBD1 matches 7 bases. The CDR3 reads CAWSIGRGDQPQHF. CDR3 in DNA: TGTGCCTGGAGTATTGGCAGGGGGGATCAGCCCCAGCATTTT.